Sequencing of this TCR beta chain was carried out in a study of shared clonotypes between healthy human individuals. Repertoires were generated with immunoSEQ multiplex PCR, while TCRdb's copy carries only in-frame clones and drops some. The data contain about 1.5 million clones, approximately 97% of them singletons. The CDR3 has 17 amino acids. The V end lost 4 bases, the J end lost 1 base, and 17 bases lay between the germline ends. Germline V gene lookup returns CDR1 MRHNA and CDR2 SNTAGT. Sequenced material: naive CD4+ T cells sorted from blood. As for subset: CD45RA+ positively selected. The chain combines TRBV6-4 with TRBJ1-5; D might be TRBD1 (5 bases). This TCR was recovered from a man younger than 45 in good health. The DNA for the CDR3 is TGTGCCAGCAGTGGGGAGAGGGGTAGCGGGAGCAATCAGCCCCAGCATTTT. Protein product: CASSGERGSGSNQPQHF.